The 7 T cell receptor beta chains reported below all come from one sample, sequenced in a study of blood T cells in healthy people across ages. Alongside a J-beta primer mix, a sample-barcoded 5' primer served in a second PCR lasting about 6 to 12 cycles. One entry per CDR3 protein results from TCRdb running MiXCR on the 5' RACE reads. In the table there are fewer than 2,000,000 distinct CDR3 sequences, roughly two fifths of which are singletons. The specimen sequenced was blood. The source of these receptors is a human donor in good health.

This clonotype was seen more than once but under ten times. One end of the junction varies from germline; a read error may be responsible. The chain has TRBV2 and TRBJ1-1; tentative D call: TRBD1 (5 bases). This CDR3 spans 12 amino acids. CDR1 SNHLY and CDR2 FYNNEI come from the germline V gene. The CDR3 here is CASMEGNTGAFF. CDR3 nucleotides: TGTGCCAGCATGGAGGGGAACACTGGAGCTTTCTTT.

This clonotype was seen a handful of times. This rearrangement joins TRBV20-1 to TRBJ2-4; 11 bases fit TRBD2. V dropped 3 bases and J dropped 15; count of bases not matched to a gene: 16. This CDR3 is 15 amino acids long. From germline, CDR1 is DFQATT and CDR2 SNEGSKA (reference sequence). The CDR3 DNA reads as TGCAGTGCTAGGCTTTCACTAGCGGGGGTCCAGGAAAGGTACTTC. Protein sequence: CSARLSLAGVQERYF.

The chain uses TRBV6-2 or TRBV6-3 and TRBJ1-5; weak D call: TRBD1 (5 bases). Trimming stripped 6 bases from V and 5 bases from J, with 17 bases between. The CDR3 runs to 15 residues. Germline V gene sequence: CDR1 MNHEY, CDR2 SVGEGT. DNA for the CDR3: TGTGCCAGCAGCCCCCCGGGGGGACTTGATCAGCCCCAGCATTTT. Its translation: CASSPPGGLDQPQHF.

The CDR3 DNA reads TGTGCCAGCAGGGAGACAGGTTGGGGCGGGGAGCTGTTTTTT. This codes for CASRETGWGGELFF. The chain recombines TRBV6-1 with TRBJ2-2; a weak D match, TRBD1 (6 bases). The CDR3 contains 14 residues. Germline CDR1 reads MNHNS; CDR2 reads SASEGT. Trimming left V 6 bases short and J 7 bases short, with 15 bases between.

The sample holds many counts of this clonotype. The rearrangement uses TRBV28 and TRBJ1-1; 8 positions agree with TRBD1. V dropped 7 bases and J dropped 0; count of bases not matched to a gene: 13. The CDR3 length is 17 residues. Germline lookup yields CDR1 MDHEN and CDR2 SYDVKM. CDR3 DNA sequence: TGTGCCAGCACCTCACACAGGGGGTCGGTAATGAACACTGAAGCTTTCTTT. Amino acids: CASTSHRGSVMNTEAFF.

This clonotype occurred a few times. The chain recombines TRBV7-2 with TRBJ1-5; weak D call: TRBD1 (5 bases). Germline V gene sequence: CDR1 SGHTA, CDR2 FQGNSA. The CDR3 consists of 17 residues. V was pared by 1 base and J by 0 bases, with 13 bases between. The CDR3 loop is CASSLGRDGYSNQPQHF. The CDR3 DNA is TGTGCCAGCAGCTTAGGTAGGGACGGATATAGCAATCAGCCCCAGCATTTT.

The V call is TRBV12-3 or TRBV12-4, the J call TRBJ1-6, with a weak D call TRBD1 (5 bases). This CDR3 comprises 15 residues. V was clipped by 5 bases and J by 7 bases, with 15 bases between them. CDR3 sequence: CASSLHRGGNSPLHF. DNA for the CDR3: TGTGCCAGCAGTCTACATAGGGGCGGAAATTCACCCCTCCACTTT.